A selection of T cell receptor beta chains follows, all from one sample in a study of OX40 agonist ivuxolimab in advanced cancers. Sequencing used immunoSEQ multiplex PCR; TCRdb keeps in-frame clones, though not all of them. The sample has approximately 100,000 clones; more than 80% are singletons. The specimen was CD4+ or CD8+ T cells sorted from blood, collected in a trial of the OX40 agonist ivuxolimab. These receptors all stem from an adult with an advanced solid tumor such as melanoma, head and neck, liver or kidney cancer. The CDR3 runs from the conserved cysteine through the conserved F or W. A D gene is named only where the DNA matches it firmly. The listing skips clone size in some rows; elsewhere it reads once, few, many or a size class.

D gene: .
J gene: TRBJ2-7
clone size: .
V gene: TRBV27
CDR3 protein: CASSFDPTSVTYEQYF
CDR3 DNA: TGTGCCAGCAGTTTCGATCCCACGAGCGTTACCTACGAGCAGTACTTC

D gene: .
J gene: TRBJ1-1
clone size: once
V gene: TRBV6-4
CDR3 protein: CASSQDRNTEAFF
CDR3 DNA: TGTGCCAGCAGTCAGGACAGGAACACTGAAGCTTTCTTT

D gene: .
J gene: TRBJ2-1
clone size: once
V gene: TRBV9
CDR3 protein: CASSRGTPYNEQFF
CDR3 DNA: TGTGCCAGCAGCCGGGGTACCCCTTACAATGAGCAGTTCTTC

D gene: .
J gene: TRBJ1-1
clone size: .
V gene: TRBV5-1
CDR3 protein: CASSLWGMGMNTEAFF
CDR3 DNA: TGCGCCAGCAGCCTGTGGGGCATGGGGATGAACACTGAAGCTTTCTTT

D gene: .
J gene: TRBJ2-1
clone size: .
V gene: TRBV5-6
CDR3 protein: CASSALRNEQFF
CDR3 DNA: TGTGCCAGCAGCGCCCTACGCAATGAGCAGTTCTTC

D gene: TRBD2
J gene: TRBJ2-5
clone size: .
V gene: TRBV7-2
CDR3 protein: CASSLSGRGQETQYF
CDR3 DNA: TGTGCCAGCAGCTTAAGCGGGAGAGGTCAAGAGACCCAGTACTTC

D gene: .
J gene: TRBJ1-1
clone size: once
V gene: TRBV7-3
CDR3 protein: CASSLSPTNTEAFF
CDR3 DNA: TGTGCCAGCAGCTTATCTCCCACCAACACTGAAGCTTTCTTT

D gene: TRBD1
J gene: TRBJ1-5
clone size: .
V gene: TRBV7-8
CDR3 protein: CASSPGDRGNQPQHF
CDR3 DNA: TGTGCCAGCAGCCCTGGGGACAGGGGCAATCAGCCCCAGCATTTT

D gene: .
J gene: TRBJ1-2
clone size: .
V gene: TRBV4-3
CDR3 protein: CASSQDWRQTHGYTF
CDR3 DNA: TGCGCCAGCAGCCAAGATTGGCGGCAAACCCACGGCTACACCTTC

D gene: TRBD1
J gene: TRBJ2-7
clone size: once
V gene: TRBV5-1
CDR3 protein: CASSSTGGSLEQYF
CDR3 DNA: TGCGCCAGCAGCTCCACAGGGGGTTCGCTCGAGCAGTACTTC

D gene: TRBD1
J gene: TRBJ2-1
clone size: .
V gene: TRBV19
CDR3 protein: CASSTPRQGSYNEQFF
CDR3 DNA: TGTGCCAGTAGTACCCCCCGACAGGGATCTTACAATGAGCAGTTCTTC

D gene: .
J gene: TRBJ2-7
clone size: .
V gene: TRBV21-1
CDR3 protein: CASSNPSRGRYEQYF
CDR3 DNA: TGTGCCAGCAGCAACCCTTCGAGGGGGCGGTACGAGCAGTACTTC

D gene: TRBD2
J gene: TRBJ2-7
clone size: .
V gene: TRBV7-2
CDR3 protein: CASMGLASDEQYF
CDR3 DNA: TGTGCCAGCATGGGACTAGCGAGTGACGAGCAGTACTTC

D gene: TRBD2
J gene: TRBJ2-3
clone size: .
V gene: TRBV13
CDR3 protein: CASSFGTSGGASDTQYF
CDR3 DNA: TGTGCCAGCAGCTTTGGGACTAGCGGGGGGGCGTCAGATACGCAGTATTTT

D gene: .
J gene: TRBJ1-5
clone size: once
V gene: TRBV9
CDR3 protein: CASSPGFQPQHF
CDR3 DNA: TGTGCCAGCAGCCCAGGTTTTCAGCCCCAGCATTTT

D gene: .
J gene: TRBJ2-7
clone size: .
V gene: TRBV18
CDR3 protein: CASSPRGGVPEQYF
CDR3 DNA: TGTGCCAGCTCACCACGAGGGGGGGTCCCCGAGCAGTACTTC

D gene: TRBD2
J gene: TRBJ2-3
clone size: .
V gene: TRBV7-9
CDR3 protein: CASSSPPGGTSTDTQYF
CDR3 DNA: TGTGCCAGCAGCTCCCCCCCGGGGGGTACTAGCACAGATACGCAGTATTTT